Sequencing of this T cell receptor (beta chain) was carried out in a study of blood T cell repertoires in COVID-19. Study overall: Donors in the United States, Italy and Spain gave samples during acute or convalescent COVID-19. In each case, the material was cDNA or gDNA derived from T cells, B-cell-depleted T cells, or PBMCs.

The data were produced by immunoSEQ multiplex PCR, yet TCRdb's version contains in-frame clones alone and is incomplete. The sample has tens of thousands of clones, roughly 82% seen once. Looked up from germline, CDR1 is SGHAT and CDR2 is FQNNGV. The CDR3 runs to 16 residues. The V end was cut by 0 bases, the J end by 6 bases, with 14 bases between. Sequenced material: peripheral blood. The gene calls are TRBV11-2 and TRBJ1-4; possibly TRBD1 for D (5 bases). This TCR was sampled from a woman at least 80 years old with acute or convalescent COVID-19. DNA for the CDR3: TGTGCCAGCAGCTTAGATTTCGGGGGTAACTATGAAAAACTGTTTTTT. It is translated as CASSLDFGGNYEKLFF.